These T cell receptor beta chains were read from a single sample in a study of blood T cell repertoires in COVID-19. Clones were read by immunoSEQ multiplex PCR, and TCRdb kept only the in-frame ones, dropping some. The profile shows roughly 64,000 clones, around 86% of them singletons. The sequencing input was peripheral blood. The receptor source for this set is a middle-aged man with active COVID-19. CDR3s include the opening cysteine and the closing phenylalanine or tryptophan. The D gene is left open where the match is weak. Not all rows give a size; the values are once, few, many and, for expanded clones, a class.

CDR3 DNA: TGTGCCAGCAGCCCCCTAGCGGGTAACGCAGATACGCAGTATTTT; CDR3 protein: CASSPLAGNADTQYF; J gene: TRBJ2-3; V gene: TRBV3-1/TRBV3-2; D gene: TRBD2; clone size: NA
CDR3 DNA: TGTGCCAGCAGCGTAGAAGGGGGCGGAGAGACCCAGTACTTC; CDR3 protein: CASSVEGGGETQYF; J gene: TRBJ2-5; V gene: TRBV9; D gene: TRBD1; clone size: NA
CDR3 DNA: TGTGCCAGCAGCCCCAATGCGATCGGTAATGAAAAACTGTTTTTT; CDR3 protein: CASSPNAIGNEKLFF; J gene: TRBJ1-4; V gene: TRBV3-1/TRBV3-2; D gene: NA; clone size: few
CDR3 DNA: TGTGCCAGCAGTCCTCCTATCAGGGACACCGGGGAGCTGTTTTTT; CDR3 protein: CASSPPIRDTGELFF; J gene: TRBJ2-2; V gene: TRBV28; D gene: NA; clone size: once
CDR3 DNA: TGCAGCACCCGGACAGTGCCTAACACCGGGGAGCTGTTTTTT; CDR3 protein: CSTRTVPNTGELFF; J gene: TRBJ2-2; V gene: TRBV29-1; D gene: NA; clone size: NA
CDR3 DNA: TGTGCCAGCAGTGTGGAGACTAGCGGGAGCGGTGAGCAGTTCTTC; CDR3 protein: CASSVETSGSGEQFF; J gene: TRBJ2-1; V gene: TRBV2; D gene: TRBD2; clone size: NA
CDR3 DNA: TGCGCCAGCAGCATAGAGCGGGAGTGGAATGAGCAGTTCTTC; CDR3 protein: CASSIEREWNEQFF; J gene: TRBJ2-1; V gene: TRBV5-1; D gene: TRBD2; clone size: NA
CDR3 DNA: TGTGCCAGCAGACGCGGGTGGGCCGGCGAGCAGTACTTC; CDR3 protein: CASRRGWAGEQYF; J gene: TRBJ2-7; V gene: TRBV14; D gene: NA; clone size: few
CDR3 DNA: TGTGCCAGCTCACCCCTCGGGCGAGCGGGAGGAGAGACCCAGTACTTC; CDR3 protein: CASSPLGRAGGETQYF; J gene: TRBJ2-5; V gene: TRBV18; D gene: TRBD2; clone size: NA
CDR3 DNA: TGTGCCAGCTCAACGACAGGGACGGGACGGACTGAAGCTTTCTTT; CDR3 protein: CASSTTGTGRTEAFF; J gene: TRBJ1-1; V gene: TRBV18; D gene: TRBD1; clone size: NA
CDR3 DNA: TGTGCCAGCTCTACGGACAGTACCTCTGGAAACACCATATATTTT; CDR3 protein: CASSTDSTSGNTIYF; J gene: TRBJ1-3; V gene: TRBV18; D gene: NA; clone size: once
CDR3 DNA: TGTGCCAGCAGAGGACAGGGGCTGAACACCGGGGAGCTGTTTTTT; CDR3 protein: CASRGQGLNTGELFF; J gene: TRBJ2-2; V gene: TRBV2; D gene: TRBD1; clone size: NA
CDR3 DNA: TGTGCCAGCAGCTTAGGGGGAGGGGAGACCCAGTACTTC; CDR3 protein: CASSLGGGETQYF; J gene: TRBJ2-5; V gene: TRBV7-3; D gene: TRBD2; clone size: NA
CDR3 DNA: TGTGCCAGCAGCAAAGGAACTAGCGGGAGGGTGGGTGAGCAGTTCTTC; CDR3 protein: CASSKGTSGRVGEQFF; J gene: TRBJ2-1; V gene: TRBV21-1; D gene: NA; clone size: NA
CDR3 DNA: TGCGCCAGCAGCCAACGGACCGGACAGGCCAGTTTGGGGGACATTCAGTACTTC; CDR3 protein: CASSQRTGQASLGDIQYF; J gene: TRBJ2-4; V gene: TRBV4-1; D gene: TRBD1; clone size: NA
CDR3 DNA: TGCGCCAGCAGCCAAGATCGGACAGGGACTAATGAAAAACTGTTTTTT; CDR3 protein: CASSQDRTGTNEKLFF; J gene: TRBJ1-4; V gene: TRBV4-1; D gene: TRBD1; clone size: NA
CDR3 DNA: TGTGCCAGCAGCTTACAGCGCCACAATGAGCAGTTCTTC; CDR3 protein: CASSLQRHNEQFF; J gene: TRBJ2-1; V gene: TRBV11-2; D gene: NA; clone size: NA
CDR3 DNA: TGTGCCAGCAGCGGGGGGATCAACGAGCAGTACTTC; CDR3 protein: CASSGGINEQYF; J gene: TRBJ2-7; V gene: TRBV6-5; D gene: TRBD2; clone size: few
CDR3 DNA: TGTGCCACCAGTGATAACTCGGGACTAGCGGGCAATGAGCAGTTCTTC; CDR3 protein: CATSDNSGLAGNEQFF; J gene: TRBJ2-1; V gene: TRBV24-1; D gene: TRBD2; clone size: NA
CDR3 DNA: TGTGCCAGCAGGCGGGGACAGGTCACTGAAGCTTTCTTT; CDR3 protein: CASRRGQVTEAFF; J gene: TRBJ1-1; V gene: TRBV7-8; D gene: TRBD1; clone size: NA
CDR3 DNA: TGTGCCAGTAGTGCCCCGGGACAGGCCACCTACGAGCAGTACTTC; CDR3 protein: CASSAPGQATYEQYF; J gene: TRBJ2-7; V gene: TRBV19; D gene: TRBD1; clone size: few
CDR3 DNA: TGTGCCAGCAGGGAAGACACGACCTACGAGCAGTACTTC; CDR3 protein: CASREDTTYEQYF; J gene: TRBJ2-7; V gene: TRBV6-1; D gene: NA; clone size: NA
CDR3 DNA: TGTGCCAGCAGCCCCCAGAGACAGGGCCCCTACACCTTC; CDR3 protein: CASSPQRQGPYTF; J gene: TRBJ1-2; V gene: TRBV14; D gene: TRBD1; clone size: NA
CDR3 DNA: TGCGCCAGCAGCTCGCCTCAGGGCTACGAGCAGTACTTC; CDR3 protein: CASSSPQGYEQYF; J gene: TRBJ2-7; V gene: TRBV5-1; D gene: NA; clone size: NA
CDR3 DNA: TGTGCCAGCAGCCCAAGAGGGGGTACCTACGAGCAGTACTTC; CDR3 protein: CASSPRGGTYEQYF; J gene: TRBJ2-7; V gene: TRBV7-2; D gene: NA; clone size: NA
CDR3 DNA: TGTGCCAGTAGTTCTCGGACTAGCGGGAGTGGTAAGACCCAGTACTTC; CDR3 protein: CASSSRTSGSGKTQYF; J gene: TRBJ2-5; V gene: TRBV19; D gene: TRBD2; clone size: NA
CDR3 DNA: TGTGCCAGCTCACCAAACAGGGAACAGCCCCAGCATTTT; CDR3 protein: CASSPNREQPQHF; J gene: TRBJ1-5; V gene: TRBV18; D gene: NA; clone size: NA
CDR3 DNA: TGTGCCAGCAGCTTAGGACAGGGGGCTGATGGAAACACCATATATTTT; CDR3 protein: CASSLGQGADGNTIYF; J gene: TRBJ1-3; V gene: TRBV7-6; D gene: TRBD1; clone size: NA
CDR3 DNA: TGTGCCAGCAGCCCCTGGGGGGGTGAGAAAGGTGAAGCTTTCTTT; CDR3 protein: CASSPWGGEKGEAFF; J gene: TRBJ1-1; V gene: TRBV7-9; D gene: NA; clone size: NA